These 4 T cell receptor beta chains originate from one sample sequenced in a study of T-cell memory formation after mild COVID-19 (dated by TCRdb to about 2021). The library was prepared using 5' RACE. Sequencing instrument: Illumina NovaSeq 6000. Using fastp trimming at Q25 and MiXCR clonotype assembly, TCRdb reanalyzed the public sequencing data and kept in-frame beta chains. Each entry is one CDR3 protein sequence, shown with its most common DNA and genes. This sample has about 150,000 distinct CDR3 sequences in its table, and around 27% of those were observed once. Together, the top ten hold roughly 25% of the sample. Sequencing used PBMCs or a T cell subset sorted from them (not recorded which). The receptors come from an adult woman who had mild COVID-19 (a few samples of this study predate the infection). The sample titles of this study are shuffled in the database, so cell type and time point are left out; the donor was told from shared clones.

This clonotype was detected a few times. V usage is TRBV7-9 and J usage is TRBJ1-4, with D unclear. The germline CDR1 and CDR2 sequences are SEHNR and FQNEAQ (reference sequence). Trimming pared 1 base from V and 5 bases from J, leaving 14 bases between. This CDR3 spans 16 amino acids. CDR3 amino acids: CASSLGPGFENEKLFF. For the CDR3, the DNA is TGTGCCAGCAGCTTAGGGCCGGGTTTTGAAAATGAAAAACTGTTTTTT.

The J gene is TRBJ2-7, the V gene TRBV4-1; 7 bases are shared with TRBD1. Germline assignment: CDR1 MGHRA and CDR2 YSYEKL. Unmatched junction bases numbered 8, after V lost 0 bases and J lost 6 bases. The CDR3 sequence is 15 residues long. CDR3 sequence (DNA): TGCGCCAGCAGCCAAGATAGGGGGCCCTCCCTCGAGCAGTACTTC. Translation gives CASSQDRGPSLEQYF.

The rearrangement joins TRBV9 to TRBJ2-5; D not certain. V was clipped by 0 bases and J by 0 bases, with 12 bases between them. CDR1 and CDR2 from the germline V gene are SGDLS and YYNGEE. The CDR3 is made up of 16 amino acids. The CDR3 DNA reads as TGTGCCAGCAGCGTAGAAGGTCTATTCGACCAAGAGACCCAGTACTTC. Encoded protein: CASSVEGLFDQETQYF. The full variable domain, with the rest looked up from reference TRBV9 and TRBJ2-5, is DSGVTQTPKHLITATGQRVTLRCSPRSGDLSVYWYQQSLDQGLQFLIQYYNGEERAKGNILERFSAQQFPDLHSELNLSSLELGDSALYFCASSVEGLFDQETQYFGPGTRLLVL.

This chain links TRBV6-1 with TRBJ2-1, with D unclear. V lost 0 bases to trimming and J lost 6 bases, with 6 bases between them. The CDR3 extends over 13 amino acids. Germline V CDR1 and CDR2: MNHNS, SASEGT. CDR3 sequence (DNA): TGTGCCAGCAGTGAAGCGGAGCCCAATGAGCAGTTCTTC. Translating it yields CASSEAEPNEQFF.